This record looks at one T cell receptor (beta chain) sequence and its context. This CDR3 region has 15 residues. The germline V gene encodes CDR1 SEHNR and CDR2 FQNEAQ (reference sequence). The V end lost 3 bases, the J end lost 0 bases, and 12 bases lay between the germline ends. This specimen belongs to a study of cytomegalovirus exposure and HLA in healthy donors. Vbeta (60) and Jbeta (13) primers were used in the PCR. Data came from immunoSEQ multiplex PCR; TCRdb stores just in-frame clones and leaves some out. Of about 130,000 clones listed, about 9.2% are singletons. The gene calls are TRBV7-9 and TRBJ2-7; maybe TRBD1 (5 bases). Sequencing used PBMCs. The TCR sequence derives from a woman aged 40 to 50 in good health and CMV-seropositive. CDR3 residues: CASSLVGQGSYEQYF. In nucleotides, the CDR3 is TGTGCCAGCAGCTTGGTCGGGCAGGGCTCCTACGAGCAGTACTTC.